These T cell receptor beta chains were read from a single sample in a study of early T cells in non-severe SARS-CoV-2 infection. One entry per CDR3 protein, called by TCRdb with MiXCR from the 5' RACE reads. The table includes about 66,000 distinct CDR3 sequences, roughly an eighth detected once. Material for sequencing was whole blood. Receptor source: an adult who was a healthcare worker with PCR-confirmed SARS-CoV-2 infection or an uninfected control (not recorded which). CDR3s include the opening cysteine and the closing phenylalanine or tryptophan. Each record gives: D gene, V gene, J gene, CDR3 protein. A D gene is named only where the DNA matches it firmly.

-	TRBV7-2	TRBJ2-7	CASSAGTVAYEQYF
TRBD1	TRBV12-3/TRBV12-4	TRBJ1-5	CASSPGTGQFQPQHF
TRBD1	TRBV11-2	TRBJ2-5	CASSLPGQTLGTQYF
-	TRBV6-6	TRBJ1-4	CACRLNEKLFF
-	TRBV19	TRBJ2-1	CATLLYNEQFF
-	TRBV6-5	TRBJ1-1	CASSYSGIAEAFF
-	TRBV9	TRBJ1-2	CASSKNPQGTPEGYTF
-	TRBV7-2	TRBJ2-7	CASSPGPPRHEQYF
TRBD1	TRBV29-1	TRBJ2-1	CSADRGHEQFF
-	TRBV29-1	TRBJ1-6	CSVVQKPPLHF
-	TRBV6-6	TRBJ2-1	CASSTVHGYNEQFF
TRBD1	TRBV10-3	TRBJ2-7	CAISESPKGASLLDEQYF
-	TRBV11-2	TRBJ2-3	CASARAGPDTQYF
-	TRBV2	TRBJ2-1	CASRPTSLGEQFF
-	TRBV3-1	TRBJ2-1	CASSQGWSTSNEQFF
-	TRBV29-1	TRBJ2-5	CSVCRSSVQETQYF
-	TRBV6-2/TRBV6-3	TRBJ2-3	CASSYGETDTQYF
-	TRBV6-1	TRBJ2-4	CASSTRGTGANIQYF
TRBD2	TRBV5-4	TRBJ2-1	CASSVGLAGGGNEQFF
-	TRBV7-2	TRBJ2-5	CASSFSGGGTETQYF
TRBD2	TRBV27	TRBJ2-7	CASSSLADPYEQYF
-	TRBV19	TRBJ2-5	CASSKNIQETQYF
-	TRBV29-1	TRBJ2-1	CSVGPGREQFF
-	TRBV7-9	TRBJ2-2	CASSSRATGAGELFF
TRBD1	TRBV19	TRBJ2-7	CASSPAGTVRNYEQYF
-	TRBV6-1	TRBJ2-6	CASSQGASGANVLTF
-	TRBV6-1	TRBJ2-5	CATSTMMAVETQYF
-	TRBV7-9	TRBJ2-4	CASTQGGANSIQYF
TRBD1	TRBV7-2	TRBJ1-4	CASSLRTGGNEKLFF
TRBD1	TRBV29-1	TRBJ2-1	CSVRDRGRYNEQFF
-	TRBV29-1	TRBJ2-7	CSVWTSYEQYF
-	TRBV29-1	TRBJ1-2	CSTGGDYGYTF
TRBD2	TRBV11-2	TRBJ2-1	CASSFRAGLNSYNEQFF
-	TRBV5-1	TRBJ1-4	CASRSQGSATNEKLFF
TRBD2	TRBV7-9	TRBJ2-3	CASSPGGPVTQYF
-	TRBV28	TRBJ2-7	CASEKNSYEQYF
-	TRBV7-9	TRBJ2-3	CASSPMGQGADTQYF
TRBD2	TRBV14	TRBJ2-2	CASSQRVGLAGGRTGELFF
-	TRBV28	TRBJ2-3	CASTHGGLSTDTQYF
TRBD2	TRBV11-2	TRBJ2-3	CASSRSGVAGDTDTQYF
TRBD2	TRBV28	TRBJ2-3	CASSGLAGADTQYF